Presented here are 10 T cell receptor beta chains from one specimen sequenced in a study of response to subunit inactivated influenza vaccine. A single record per CDR3 protein comes from TCRdb applying MiXCR to the RT-PCR reads. In the table there are 650,000 to 800,000 distinct CDR3 sequences, more than 11% of which are singletons. This sample comprised PBMCs from blood, obtained 14 to 15 days before vaccination. Receptors were obtained from a man aged 50 to 60 who received an inactivated influenza vaccine.

There are a few counts of this clonotype. The gene calls are TRBV20-1 and TRBJ1-1; no reliable D call. Trimming took off 0 bases at V and 1 base at J, with 9 bases between the two ends. CDR1 is DFQATT and CDR2 is SNEGSKA in the germline V gene (reference sequence). This CDR3 has 14 amino acids. CDR3 nucleotide sequence: TGCAGTGCTAGAGAAGGATCCACGAACACTGAAGCTTTCTTT. Translated: CSAREGSTNTEAFF.

The chain carries TRBV12-5 and TRBJ2-1; 9 nucleotides match TRBD2. Trimming at V came to 4 bases and at J to 4 bases, leaving 5 bases not matched to a gene. The CDR3 extends over 15 amino acids. Germline CDR1 LGHNT, CDR2 FRNRAP. Written as DNA, the CDR3 is TGTGCTAGTGGTTCCCCCAGCGGGGGGTACAATGAGCAGTTCTTC. Translated, it gives CASGSPSGGYNEQFF.

This clonotype has just a few counts. The chain carries TRBV29-1 and TRBJ1-1, with a weak D call TRBD1 (5 bases). This CDR3 comprises 13 residues. Germline V gives CDR1 SQVTM, CDR2 ANQGSEA. The ends were cut back, 5 bases at V and 0 bases at J, with 10 bases in the middle. The CDR3 bases are TGCAGCGTTAGGGGTAGGTTGAACACTGAAGCTTTCTTT. It codes for CSVRGRLNTEAFF. Filled out from reference TRBV29-1 and TRBJ1-1, the complete variable domain reads SAVISQKPSRDICQRGTSLTIQCQVDSQVTMMFWYRQQPGQSLTLIATANQGSEATYESGFVIDKFPISRPNLTFSTLTVSNMSPEDSSIYLCSVRGRLNTEAFFGQGTRLTVV.

Here the CDR3 reads CASTFTGTGGDEQFF. CDR3 DNA sequence: TGTGCCAGTACATTCACCGGGACAGGCGGAGATGAGCAGTTCTTC. The chain couples TRBV19 to TRBJ2-1, with 8 bases that match TRBD1. The length of the CDR3 is 15 residues. The V segment lost 7 bases and the J segment 8 bases; nucleotides outside the gene matches: 13. Germline values: CDR1 LNHDA, CDR2 SQIVND (reference sequence).

This clonotype was seen a handful of times. This CDR3 is CASSLRDRNTGELFF. The CDR3 nucleotides are TGTGCCAGCAGTTTAAGGGACAGGAACACCGGGGAGCTGTTTTTT. The rearrangement uses TRBV12-3 or TRBV12-4 and TRBJ2-2, with 7 bases aligning to TRBD1. This CDR3 has 15 residues. V lost 2 bases and J lost 1; bases outside the gene matches: 1.

This clonotype was picked up many times. The chain is built from TRBV20-1 and TRBJ1-5, with 10 bases aligning to TRBD1. This CDR3 has 15 residues. The germline CDR1 and CDR2 sequences are DFQATT and SNEGSKA (reference sequence). Losses at the gene ends were 5 bases for V and 3 bases for J; bases not matched to a gene: 7. The DNA of the CDR3 is TGCAGTGCTCTTCCGGGACAGGGGTTCAATCAGCCCCAGCATTTT. Translation: CSALPGQGFNQPQHF.

This rearrangement joins TRBV10-1 to TRBJ2-3; 12 nucleotides line up with TRBD2. CDR3 size: 17 residues. In germline, CDR1 is WNHNN, CDR2 SYGVQD (reference sequence). The V and J ends lost 0 bases and 4 bases, in that order; junction bases with no gene match: 5. This CDR3 reads CASSESLAGGLADTQYF. CDR3 bases: TGCGCCAGCAGTGAGTCCCTAGCGGGGGGGCTCGCAGATACGCAGTATTTT.

This clonotype was picked up many times. V usage is TRBV9 and J usage is TRBJ2-3; D possibly corresponds to TRBD2 (5 bases). The CDR3 spans 15 residues. Germline loops: CDR1 SGDLS, CDR2 YYNGEE. Trimming took off 4 bases at V and 0 bases at J, with 12 bases between the two ends. CDR3 DNA sequence: TGTGCCAGCAGCTCCTTGGGCGGGAGCACAGATACGCAGTATTTT. It is translated as CASSSLGGSTDTQYF.

This clonotype was seen repeatedly, ten times or more. The gene calls are TRBV4-3 and TRBJ1-5; D unclear. V was pared by 5 bases and J by 0 bases, with 8 bases between. Germline V CDR1 and CDR2: LGHNA, YSLEER. The CDR3 has 14 residues. The CDR3 sequence: CASSGAYSNQPQHF. The CDR3 DNA sequence: TGCGCCAGCAGCGGCGCGTATAGCAATCAGCCCCAGCATTTT.

Only a few counts were recorded for this clonotype. V usage is TRBV7-2 and J usage is TRBJ1-5; TRBD1 matches 10 bases. V was clipped by 4 bases and J by 7 bases; unmatched bases: 7. Germline V gene sequence: CDR1 SGHTA, CDR2 FQGNSA. The CDR3 loop spans 15 amino acids. CDR3 bases: TGTGCCAGCAGCTACGGGACAGGGGCTTTACAGCCCCAGCATTTT. It encodes CASSYGTGALQPQHF.